These 32 T cell receptor beta chains were sequenced from one sample in a study of T cell repertoires in cytomegalovirus infection. These receptors lack a known antigen. MiXCR, run by TCRdb on the reads, gives a single entry per CDR3 protein. Of about 20,000 distinct CDR3 sequences listed, 35% to 45% are singletons. The input for sequencing was CD8+ T cells from cultured PBMCs, taken from culture after CMV antigen stimulation. These receptors all stem from a human donor in good health (CMV status not recorded). Some clones in this sample may be carry-over from other donors' samples.

This clonotype has a handful of counts. The V gene is TRBV2, the J gene TRBJ1-5; possibly TRBD1 for D (6 bases). Per germline, CDR1 SNHLY and CDR2 FYNNEI. The V gene lost 7 bases and the J gene lost 7 bases, with 17 bases spanning the gap. The CDR3 sequence is 14 residues long. The CDR3 reads CASTDQGRIQPQHF. The CDR3 DNA reads as TGTGCCAGCACTGATCAGGGGCGCATCCAGCCCCAGCATTTT.

This clonotype was counted a few times. The J gene is TRBJ1-5, the V gene TRBV7-2, with D perhaps TRBD1 (6 bases). Germline CDR1 and CDR2: SGHTA and FQGNSA. The V and J ends lost 4 bases and 6 bases respectively, with 13 bases between them. This CDR3 comprises 14 residues. The CDR3, as DNA: TGTGCCAGCAGCTCTACGGCGGGGGCTCAGCCCCAGCATTTT. It encodes CASSSTAGAQPQHF.

V and J are TRBV3-1 and TRBJ2-2, with 7 bases matching TRBD1. Germline values: CDR1 LGHDT, CDR2 YNNKEL (reference sequence). There are 18 residues in the CDR3. The trim removed 0 bases at V and 4 bases at J, leaving 11 bases unmatched. The CDR3 protein is CASSQEMDRSLPTGELFF. Here the CDR3 DNA reads TGTGCCAGCAGCCAAGAAATGGACAGGAGTCTTCCCACCGGGGAGCTGTTTTTT.

V gene TRBV7-2 combines with J gene TRBJ2-7; D is perhaps TRBD2 (5 bases). V shed 3 bases and J shed 5 bases, with 11 bases lying between them. The CDR3 is 13 residues long. The germline CDR1 and CDR2 sequences are SGHTA and FQGNSA. The CDR3 loop is CASSLASPNEQYF. The CDR3, as DNA: TGTGCCAGCAGCTTGGCTAGCCCTAACGAGCAGTACTTC.

The chain recombines TRBV6-5 with TRBJ2-1; TRBD2 might be the D (5 bases). Per germline, CDR1 MNHEY and CDR2 SVGAGI. Deletions cut 6 bases from V and 5 bases from J, with 14 bases between. This CDR3 has 14 amino acids. The chain's CDR3 is CASRPRDGNNEQFF. DNA for the CDR3: TGTGCCAGCAGACCCCGCGACGGGAACAATGAGCAGTTCTTC.

The sample holds many counts of this clonotype. This sequence joins TRBV7-3 and TRBJ2-1; TRBD1 might be the D (5 bases). The germline gives CDR1 SGHTA, CDR2 FQGTGA. This CDR3 has 14 amino acids. The V end lost 4 bases, the J end lost 6 bases, and 13 bases lay between the germline ends. CDR3 coding DNA: TGTGCCAGCAGCTACAACTCGCAGGGCAATGAGCAGTTCTTC. It is translated as CASSYNSQGNEQFF.

This chain links TRBV27 with TRBJ1-1, with D possibly being TRBD1 (6 bases). The germline V gene has CDR1 MNHEY and CDR2 SMNVEV (reference sequence). Trimming pared 2 bases from V and 2 bases from J, leaving 18 bases between. The CDR3 has 17 residues. The CDR3 DNA reads as TGTGCCAGCAGTTTAGGATCCGCGGCAGGGGATAACACTGAAGCTTTCTTT. Translating gives CASSLGSAAGDNTEAFF.

The chain carries TRBV15 and TRBJ2-5, with D possibly TRBD1 on 6 matching bases. Trimming shortened V by 2 bases and J by 1 base, and 11 bases separated the two germline ends. CDR3 length: 15 amino acids. CDR1 and CDR2 (germline): LNHNV, YYDKDF (reference sequence). The CDR3 loop reads CATSRLQGGQETQYF. In DNA form, the CDR3 reads TGTGCCACCAGCAGACTACAGGGTGGCCAAGAGACCCAGTACTTC.

In its sample, this clonotype was seen many times. The genes are TRBV7-2 and TRBJ2-7, with 9 positions matching TRBD2. Trimming at V came to 1 base and at J to 7 bases, leaving 5 bases not matched to a gene. This CDR3 contains 14 residues. Germline V CDR1 and CDR2: SGHTA, FQGNSA. CDR3 in DNA: TGTGCCAGCAGCTTAGTCCTAGCGGGGTGGGAGCAGTACTTC. Its protein is CASSLVLAGWEQYF.

V is TRBV19 and J is TRBJ2-2, with 8 bases lining up with TRBD2. The CDR3 length is 16 residues. Per germline, CDR1 LNHDA and CDR2 SQIVND (reference sequence). Trimming at V came to 10 bases and at J to 6 bases, leaving 16 bases not matched to a gene. In nucleotides, the CDR3 is TGTGCCACCCAACCCGGGACTAGGATCGGTGCCGGGGAGCTGTTTTTT. It specifies CATQPGTRIGAGELFF.

This clonotype showed up many times. The chain links TRBV6-1 to TRBJ2-5; 10 bases match TRBD2. The CDR3 spans 18 residues. The junction had 13 bases not matched to a gene; V was cut back by 2 bases and J by 4 bases. Germline V gene lookup returns CDR1 MNHNS and CDR2 SASEGT. CDR3 amino acids: CASSEQASGGLNRETQYF. The CDR3 DNA reads as TGTGCCAGCAGTGAACAGGCTAGCGGGGGACTCAACCGAGAGACCCAGTACTTC.

This clonotype was observed a few times. The V call is TRBV7-8, the J call TRBJ2-1; a possible D gene is TRBD1 (6 bases). V dropped 6 bases and J dropped 5 bases, with 20 bases sitting between them. Germline V CDR1 and CDR2: SGHVS, FQNEAQ. CDR3 length: 16 amino acids. CDR3 nucleotides: TGTGCCAGCAGTTATACTACAGGGTATCGGAACAATGAGCAGTTCTTC. Its protein product is CASSYTTGYRNNEQFF.

In its sample, this clonotype was seen a few times. The V call is TRBV20-1, the J call TRBJ1-2; TRBD1 aligns across 10 bases. CDR1 DFQATT and CDR2 SNEGSKA come from the germline V gene (reference sequence). CDR3 length: 14 residues. The ends lost 3 bases at V and 2 bases at J; junction bases unmatched: 3. Written as DNA, the CDR3 is TGCAGTGCTAGTGGGGGACAGGGGAACTATGGCTACACCTTC. Encoded protein: CSASGGQGNYGYTF.

The chain uses TRBV11-2 and TRBJ2-2; D is unresolved. Germline V lookup: CDR1 SGHAT, CDR2 FQNNGV. With 8 bases removed from V and 7 bases from J, the gap between germline ends came to 8 bases. The CDR3 extends over 11 amino acids. The CDR3 reads CASYFGGELFF. In DNA, the CDR3 is TGTGCCAGCTACTTCGGCGGGGAGCTGTTTTTT.

This rearrangement joins TRBV27 to TRBJ2-1; 9 positions agree with TRBD2. V shed 2 bases, J shed 7 bases, and the junction held 6 bases outside the gene matches. The CDR3 has 15 amino acids. CDR1 is MNHEY, CDR2 SMNVEV, per germline (reference sequence). DNA of the CDR3: TGTGCCAGCAGTTTACTCCCCAGCGGGGGGAATGAGCAGTTCTTC. Residues: CASSLLPSGGNEQFF.

V gene TRBV7-9 combines with J gene TRBJ2-7; 7 bases map to TRBD2. Trimming cost V 3 bases and J 6 bases; bases outside gene matches: 17. Germline CDR1 reads SEHNR; CDR2 reads FQNEAQ (reference sequence). CDR3 size: 17 residues. The CDR3 DNA reads TGTGCCAGCAGCTTCCTTCAGGGAGGGCCAGGGTCATCCGAGCAGTACTTC. Encoded protein: CASSFLQGGPGSSEQYF.

This rearrangement joins TRBV7-6 to TRBJ2-3, with 9 bases lining up with TRBD1. The CDR3 totals 15 residues. CDR1 SGHVS and CDR2 FNYEAQ come from the germline V gene. V shed 5 bases and J 0 bases; nucleotides not matched to a gene: 3. CDR3 DNA sequence: TGTGCCAGCAGCCTGACAGGGGGGAGCACAGATACGCAGTATTTT. Translation gives CASSLTGGSTDTQYF.

The chain uses TRBV6-6 and TRBJ2-7; the D is unclear. Trimming shortened V by 0 bases and J by 0 bases, and 9 bases separated the two germline ends. The CDR3 is 15 amino acids. Germline loops: CDR1 MNHNY, CDR2 SVGAGI (reference sequence). CDR3 protein: CASSYSGRSSYEQYF. The CDR3 coding sequence is TGTGCCAGCAGTTACTCGGGCCGCAGCTCCTACGAGCAGTACTTC.

The V call is TRBV5-1, the J call TRBJ1-5, with 7 bases identical to TRBD1. The CDR3 sequence is 16 residues long. V lost 0 bases, J lost 2 bases, and 5 bases stayed unmatched. CDR1 is SGHRS, CDR2 YFSETQ, per germline. CDR3 residues: CASSLEGARGNQPQHF. As DNA, the CDR3 is TGCGCCAGCAGCTTGGAGGGGGCTAGAGGCAATCAGCCCCAGCATTTT.

There are many counts of this clonotype. The chain combines TRBV7-2 with TRBJ1-3, with D unresolved. The CDR3 consists of 15 residues. Trimming took off 1 base at V and 0 bases at J, with 7 bases between the two ends. The V gene's germline CDR1 is SGHTA and CDR2 FQGNSA. CDR3 residues: CASSLGARSGNTIYF. CDR3 DNA sequence: TGTGCCAGCAGCTTAGGTGCCCGCTCTGGAAACACCATATATTTT.

In its sample, this clonotype was seen a few times. This chain connects TRBV20-1 to TRBJ2-7, with 7 bases identical to TRBD1. Per the germline V gene, CDR1 is DFQATT and CDR2 is SNEGSKA (reference sequence). The length of the CDR3 is 16 residues. With V trimmed by 5 bases and J by 6 bases, 19 bases remained unmatched. The CDR3 nucleotides are TGCAGTGCTCTAAACTTTAACAGGGGAGAGGTCTCCGAGCAGTACTTC. Amino acids: CSALNFNRGEVSEQYF.

This chain connects TRBV14 to TRBJ1-2; D gene unclear. CDR1 and CDR2 (germline): SGHDN, FVKESK. The CDR3 is 16 residues long. Deletions cut 2 bases from V and 0 bases from J, with 13 bases between. The CDR3 coding sequence is TGTGCCAGCAGCCAAACCCGGGCAGCGGCTAACTATGGCTACACCTTC. It encodes CASSQTRAAANYGYTF.

This clonotype was seen a few times. V and J are TRBV7-2 and TRBJ1-2, with D possibly TRBD1 on 5 matching bases. V was clipped by 5 bases and J by 9 bases, with 19 bases between them. Germline V CDR1 and CDR2: SGHTA, FQGNSA. The CDR3 contains 14 residues. CDR3: CASSGALGGSRYTF. The CDR3 coding sequence is TGTGCCAGCAGCGGAGCACTTGGGGGAAGTCGCTACACCTTC.

This chain links TRBV12-3 or TRBV12-4 with TRBJ2-1; 10 bases are a match to TRBD2. V dropped 11 bases and J dropped 5; count of bases not matched to a gene: 6. The CDR3 contains 13 residues. CDR3: CAGSGRLDNEQFF. The CDR3 DNA reads as TGTGCCGGTAGCGGGAGGTTAGACAATGAGCAGTTCTTC.

This sequence joins TRBV6-2 or TRBV6-3 and TRBJ1-2, with 7 bases matching TRBD1. The CDR3 has 15 amino acids. The V gene's germline CDR1 is MNHEY and CDR2 SVGEGT. V was clipped by 7 bases and J by 2 bases; unmatched bases: 10. The CDR3 is CASIPTTGRNYGYTF. The CDR3 DNA is TGTGCCAGCATTCCCACGACAGGGCGGAACTATGGCTACACCTTC.

This chain connects TRBV12-3 or TRBV12-4 to TRBJ1-5, with D unclear. The CDR3 length is 14 residues. With 7 bases removed from V and 0 bases from J, the gap between germline ends came to 10 bases. CDR3 in amino acids: CASTEHDSNQPQHF. The CDR3 DNA reads as TGTGCCAGCACTGAACACGATAGCAATCAGCCCCAGCATTTT.

This clonotype appeared once. V is TRBV5-1 and J is TRBJ2-7; 7 nucleotides align to TRBD1. The V segment lost 4 bases and the J segment 2 bases; nucleotides outside the gene matches: 6. The germline V gene encodes CDR1 SGHRS and CDR2 YFSETQ. This CDR3 is 14 amino acids long. The DNA of the CDR3 is TGCGCCAGCAGCCACAACAGGGGCCCCTACGAGCAGTACTTC. As protein: CASSHNRGPYEQYF.

This clonotype appeared many times. The chain links TRBV7-6 to TRBJ2-5; possibly TRBD1 or TRBD2 for D (6 bases each). CDR3 size: 18 residues. CDR1 and CDR2 from the germline V gene are SGHVS and FNYEAQ. V was trimmed by 0 bases and J by 0 bases, leaving 17 bases between them. The CDR3 DNA reads as TGTGCCAGCAGCTTAGCCGGGACTGGGGGCTACGACCAAGAGACCCAGTACTTC. Protein sequence: CASSLAGTGGYDQETQYF.

There are a few counts of this clonotype. This rearrangement joins TRBV4-3 to TRBJ2-2; maybe TRBD1 (6 bases). The germline V gene has CDR1 LGHNA and CDR2 YSLEER. V was trimmed by 0 bases and J by 6 bases, leaving 23 bases between them. The CDR3 contains 19 residues. The CDR3 DNA sequence: TGCGCCAGCAGCCAAGATTTACCCACCCTCCAGGGGATCGCCGGGGAGCTGTTTTTT. It is translated as CASSQDLPTLQGIAGELFF.

The V call is TRBV27, the J call TRBJ2-2; D unclear. The V gene's germline CDR1 is MNHEY and CDR2 SMNVEV (reference sequence). The V end lost 2 bases, the J end lost 0 bases, and 7 bases lay between the germline ends. CDR3 size: 15 residues. Written as DNA, the CDR3 is TGTGCCAGCAGTTTAAACAGCCCGAACACCGGGGAGCTGTTTTTT. Translation gives CASSLNSPNTGELFF.

V usage is TRBV4-3 and J usage is TRBJ2-1, with D possibly matching TRBD2 (6 bases). Between the trimmed V and J ends, which lost 1 base and 8 bases, there was a span of 15 bases. The V gene's germline CDR1 is LGHNA and CDR2 YSLEER. The CDR3 length is 15 residues. This CDR3 is CASSQVPAEGYEQFF. DNA of the CDR3: TGCGCCAGCAGCCAAGTGCCAGCGGAGGGGTATGAGCAGTTCTTC.

The V and J genes are TRBV24-1 and TRBJ2-3; D not resolved. The CDR3 extends over 12 amino acids. Germline CDR1 is KGHDR and CDR2 is SFDVKD. Trimming pared 3 bases from V and 4 bases from J, leaving 4 bases between. CDR3 protein: CATSDPSDTQYF. The CDR3 coding sequence is TGTGCCACCAGTGATCCGTCAGATACGCAGTATTTT.